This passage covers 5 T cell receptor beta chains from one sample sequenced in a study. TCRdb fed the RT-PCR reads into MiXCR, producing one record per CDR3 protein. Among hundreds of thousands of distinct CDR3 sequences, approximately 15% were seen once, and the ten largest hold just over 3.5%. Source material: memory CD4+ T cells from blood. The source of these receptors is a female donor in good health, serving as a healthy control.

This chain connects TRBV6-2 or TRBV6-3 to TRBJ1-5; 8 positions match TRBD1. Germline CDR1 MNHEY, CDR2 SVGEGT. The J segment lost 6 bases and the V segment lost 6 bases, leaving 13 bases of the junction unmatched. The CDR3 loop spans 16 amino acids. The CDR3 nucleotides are TGTGCCAGCAGCCCAAGGACAGGGCGCATTGCTCAGCCCCAGCATTTT. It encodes CASSPRTGRIAQPQHF.

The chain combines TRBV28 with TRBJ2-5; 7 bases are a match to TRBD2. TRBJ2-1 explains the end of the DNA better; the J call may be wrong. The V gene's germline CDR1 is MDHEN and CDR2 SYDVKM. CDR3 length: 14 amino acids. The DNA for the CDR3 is TGTGCCAGCATCTTTAGCGGGCTGTACAATGAGCAGTTCTTC. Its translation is CASIFSGLYNEQFF.

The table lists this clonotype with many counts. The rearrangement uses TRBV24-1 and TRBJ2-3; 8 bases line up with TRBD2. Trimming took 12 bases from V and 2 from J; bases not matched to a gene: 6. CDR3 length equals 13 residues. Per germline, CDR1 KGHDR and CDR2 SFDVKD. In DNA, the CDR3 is TGTGCCGCCGGGACTAGGCCCACAGATACGCAGTATTTT. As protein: CAAGTRPTDTQYF.

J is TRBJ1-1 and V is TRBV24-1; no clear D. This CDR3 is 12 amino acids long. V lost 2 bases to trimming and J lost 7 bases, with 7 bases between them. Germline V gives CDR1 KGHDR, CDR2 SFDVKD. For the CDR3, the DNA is TGTGCCACCAGTGATTCGAATCGTGAAGCTTTCTTT. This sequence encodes CATSDSNREAFF.

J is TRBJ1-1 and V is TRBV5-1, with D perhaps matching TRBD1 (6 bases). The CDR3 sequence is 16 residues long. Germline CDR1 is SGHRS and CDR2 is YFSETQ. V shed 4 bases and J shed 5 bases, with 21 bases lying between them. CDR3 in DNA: TGCGCCAGCAGCCTGCACTACGGTGGGGGGCTAACTGAAGCTTTCTTT. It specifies CASSLHYGGGLTEAFF.